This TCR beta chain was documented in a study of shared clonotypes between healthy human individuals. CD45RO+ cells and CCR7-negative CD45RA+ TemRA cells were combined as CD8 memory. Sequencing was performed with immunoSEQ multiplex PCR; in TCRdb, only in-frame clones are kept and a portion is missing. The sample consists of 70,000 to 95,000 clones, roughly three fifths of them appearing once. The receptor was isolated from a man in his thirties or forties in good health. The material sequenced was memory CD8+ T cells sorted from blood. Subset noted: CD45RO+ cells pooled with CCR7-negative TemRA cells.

CDR3 sequence reads: CASSLLAGGPETQYF. DNA for the CDR3: TGTGCCAGCAGCCTGCTAGCGGGAGGGCCAGAGACCCAGTACTTC. The chain has TRBV6-5 and TRBJ2-5; 12 bases are shared with TRBD2. Germline-derived CDR1 and CDR2 are MNHEY and SVGAGI. CDR3 length: 15 amino acids. V lost 6 bases to trimming and J lost 4 bases; unmatched junction nucleotides: 6.